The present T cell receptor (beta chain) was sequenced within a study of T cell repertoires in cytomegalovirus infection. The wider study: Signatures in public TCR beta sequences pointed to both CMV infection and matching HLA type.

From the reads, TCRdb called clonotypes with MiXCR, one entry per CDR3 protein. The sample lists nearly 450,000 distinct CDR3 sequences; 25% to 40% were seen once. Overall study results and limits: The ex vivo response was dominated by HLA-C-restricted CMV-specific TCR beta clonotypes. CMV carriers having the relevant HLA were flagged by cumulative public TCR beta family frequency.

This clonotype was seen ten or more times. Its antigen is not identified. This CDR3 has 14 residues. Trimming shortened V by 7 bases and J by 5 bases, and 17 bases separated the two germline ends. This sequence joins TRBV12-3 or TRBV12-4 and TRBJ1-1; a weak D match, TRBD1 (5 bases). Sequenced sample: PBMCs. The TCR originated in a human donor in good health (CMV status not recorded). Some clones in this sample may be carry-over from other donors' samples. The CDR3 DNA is TGTGCCAGCACCTCACAAGGGGTGGGGACTGAAGCTTTCTTT. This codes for CASTSQGVGTEAFF.